These 29 T cell receptor beta chains share one sample of origin, sequenced in a study of radiation and T cells in renal cell carcinoma. Time point defined: baseline pretreatment blood. As for treatment: 15 Gy SBRT to primary tumor, nephrectomy 4 weeks later. The table came from immunoSEQ multiplex PCR; TCRdb's copy has only in-frame clones and leaves some out. The table records some 150,000 clones, around nine tenths of them present only once. The specimen was blood, collected from a patient whose treatment included radiotherapy and nephrectomy. The receptors were gathered from a woman aged 45-60 years with renal cell carcinoma.

The chain recombines TRBV19 with TRBJ2-5, with a tentative D call TRBD1 (6 bases). The CDR3 extends over 14 amino acids. V dropped 5 bases and J dropped 4 bases, with 14 bases sitting between them. Per the germline V gene, CDR1 is LNHDA and CDR2 is SQIVND (reference sequence). In DNA form, the CDR3 reads TGTGCCAGTAGTTCGACAGGACCCCGAGAGACCCAGTACTTC. Protein product: CASSSTGPRETQYF.

The V gene is TRBV6-1, the J gene TRBJ1-2, with D perhaps TRBD1 (5 bases). CDR1 and CDR2 from the germline V gene are MNHNS and SASEGT. Between the trimmed V and J ends, which lost 7 bases and 2 bases, there was a span of 8 bases. The CDR3 sequence is 12 residues long. CDR3 in DNA: TGTGCCAGCAACCAGGGAAACTATGGCTACACCTTC. Encoded protein: CASNQGNYGYTF.

The chain is built from TRBV6-1 and TRBJ1-1; the D gene is possibly TRBD1 (6 bases). The CDR3 runs to 15 residues. Germline V gene data show CDR1 as MNHNS and CDR2 as SASEGT. V lost 8 bases and J 2 bases, leaving 18 bases between the germline ends. CDR3 sequence reads: CASGGQGLPNTEAFF. The DNA for the CDR3 is TGTGCCAGCGGGGGCCAGGGTTTGCCCAACACTGAAGCTTTCTTT.

The chain carries TRBV4-1 and TRBJ2-2; TRBD1 matches at 11 bases. This CDR3 has 17 amino acids. V shed 2 bases and J 7 bases; nucleotides not matched to a gene: 9. Germline V gene sequence: CDR1 MGHRA, CDR2 YSYEKL. The CDR3 region has the DNA TGCGCCAGCAGCCAAATCCAAGGGGGACAGGGGGTCGGGGAGCTGTTTTTT. It specifies CASSQIQGGQGVGELFF.

The V and J genes are TRBV5-4 and TRBJ2-2; D is perhaps TRBD1 or TRBD2 (5 bases each). V was trimmed by 3 bases and J by 6 bases, leaving 21 bases between them. Germline CDR1 SGHNT, CDR2 YYREEE (reference sequence). This CDR3 spans 17 amino acids. CDR3 sequence reads: CASSSQAGTAPAGELFF. For the CDR3, the DNA is TGTGCCAGCAGCTCCCAGGCCGGGACGGCTCCGGCCGGGGAGCTGTTTTTT.

V usage is TRBV7-8 and J usage is TRBJ1-2, with D possibly being TRBD1 (6 bases). This CDR3 has 14 residues. Trimming cost V 2 bases and J 2 bases, with 9 bases left between them. Germline V CDR1 and CDR2: SGHVS, FQNEAQ. Here the CDR3 DNA reads TGTGCCAGCAGCTTACTAGGACAGAACTATGGCTACACCTTC. Amino acids: CASSLLGQNYGYTF. The full variable domain, rest sourced from reference TRBV7-8 and TRBJ1-2, is GAGVSQSPRYKVAKRGQDVALRCDPISGHVSLFWYQQALGQGPEFLTYFQNEAQLDKSGLPSDRFFAERPEGSVSTLKIQRTQQEDSAVYLCASSLLGQNYGYTFGSGTRLTVV.

The chain links TRBV7-2 to TRBJ2-3; TRBD2 agrees at 9 bases. The CDR3 is made up of 16 amino acids. Losses at the gene ends were 0 bases for V and 6 bases for J; bases not matched to a gene: 7. Germline lookup yields CDR1 SGHTA and CDR2 FQGNSA. The chain's CDR3 is CASSLAGGGGADTQYF. The CDR3 DNA sequence: TGTGCCAGCAGCTTAGCGGGTGGCGGGGGGGCCGATACGCAGTATTTT.

The chain links TRBV5-1 to TRBJ2-1; D might be TRBD1 (5 bases). The CDR3 has 15 residues. Germline-derived CDR1 and CDR2 are SGHRS and YFSETQ. V lost 0 bases, J lost 3 bases, and 10 bases lay in between. The CDR3 sequence is CASSLAIGHYNEQFF. CDR3 in DNA: TGCGCCAGCAGCTTGGCCATCGGACACTACAATGAGCAGTTCTTC.

The chain carries TRBV18 and TRBJ1-1; D perhaps matches TRBD1 (6 bases). The CDR3 runs to 15 residues. The germline V gene has CDR1 KGHSH and CDR2 LQKENI. V lost 2 bases and J lost 4, with 14 bases in between. The CDR3 spells CASSPGHRVGTEAFF. As DNA, the CDR3 is TGTGCCAGCTCACCAGGTCACAGGGTGGGCACTGAAGCTTTCTTT.

V gene TRBV6-1 combines with J gene TRBJ1-1, with D perhaps TRBD1 (5 bases). Germline V gene sequence: CDR1 MNHNS, CDR2 SASEGT. Trimming took off 8 bases at V and 4 bases at J, with 14 bases between the two ends. The CDR3 runs to 13 residues. The CDR3 here is CASVLRDFTEAFF. CDR3 DNA: TGTGCCAGCGTCCTCAGGGATTTCACTGAAGCTTTCTTT.

V and J are TRBV19 and TRBJ1-1, with TRBD1 matching over 7 bases. Per germline, CDR1 LNHDA and CDR2 SQIVND (reference sequence). The CDR3 has 14 amino acids. V lost 5 bases, J lost 5 bases, and 8 bases stayed unmatched. The CDR3 nucleotides are TGTGCCAGTAGTCCAACCGGGACAGCGACTGAAGCTTTCTTT. Amino acid sequence: CASSPTGTATEAFF.

The chain uses TRBV15 and TRBJ1-2; D may be TRBD1 (5 bases). Germline V lookup: CDR1 LNHNV, CDR2 YYDKDF (reference sequence). The CDR3 has 17 residues. V was clipped by 0 bases and J by 0 bases, with 14 bases between them. CDR3 DNA sequence: TGTGCCACCAGCAGAGATCTGGGACGGAGGACTAACTATGGCTACACCTTC. It is translated as CATSRDLGRRTNYGYTF.

This sequence joins TRBV6-5 and TRBJ1-2, with 9 bases that match TRBD1. Germline V gene sequence: CDR1 MNHEY, CDR2 SVGAGI. V shed 2 bases and J 6 bases; nucleotides not matched to a gene: 7. The CDR3 has 15 amino acids. The CDR3 DNA is TGTGCCAGCAGTTACCTTCGGACAGGGGACAATGGCTACACCTTC. It encodes CASSYLRTGDNGYTF.

This clone has only a few counts. J is TRBJ2-2 and V is TRBV7-2; 7 nucleotides match TRBD1. In germline, CDR1 is SGHTA, CDR2 FQGNSA. J gave up 5 bases and V 4 bases, and 7 bases lay outside the gene matches. The CDR3 covers 15 residues. As DNA, the CDR3 is TGTGCCAGCAGCTCGGACAGGATGGGGACCGGGGAGCTGTTTTTT. Protein sequence: CASSSDRMGTGELFF.

The chain carries TRBV21-1 and TRBJ2-7; the table's TRBD1 call for D was not verified on the DNA. TRBV21-1 is recorded as a pseudogene. The CDR3 has 14 amino acids. DNA of the CDR3: TGTGCCAGCACCGGGGACACAACCTCCTACGAGCAGTACTTC. This sequence encodes CASTGDTTSYEQYF.

The chain is built from TRBV4-3 and TRBJ1-2; possibly TRBD1 for D (5 bases). Germline CDR1 reads LGHNA; CDR2 reads YSLEER. Trimming left V 7 bases short and J 3 bases short, with 18 bases between. This CDR3 is 15 amino acids long. The CDR3 nucleotides read TGCGCCAGCAATGACTGGGGCAGCGAAGACTATGGCTACACCTTC. This codes for CASNDWGSEDYGYTF.

This chain joins TRBV19 and TRBJ2-2; D gene unclear. V gave up 5 bases and J gave up 3 bases, with 7 bases separating them. Germline loops: CDR1 LNHDA, CDR2 SQIVND (reference sequence). The CDR3 spans 13 residues. Here the CDR3 reads CASSLGYTGELFF. CDR3 sequence (DNA): TGTGCCAGTAGTCTGGGTTACACCGGGGAGCTGTTTTTT. Full variable domain (outside the CDR3, taken from reference TRBV19 and TRBJ2-2): DGGITQSPKYLFRKEGQNVTLSCEQNLNHDAMYWYRQDPGQGLRLIYYSQIVNDFQKGDIAEGYSVSREKKESFPLTVTSAQKNPTAFYLCASSLGYTGELFFGEGSRLTVL.

This rearrangement joins TRBV18 to TRBJ1-1; TRBD1 matches at 7 bases. The length of the CDR3 is 15 residues. Per germline, CDR1 KGHSH and CDR2 LQKENI. Losses at the gene ends were 3 bases for V and 2 bases for J; bases not matched to a gene: 6. CDR3 DNA: TGTGCCAGCTCACCTCGGGACAGACCCAACACTGAAGCTTTCTTT. Its protein product is CASSPRDRPNTEAFF.

The rearrangement joins TRBV5-1 to TRBJ1-1, with D perhaps matching TRBD1 (5 bases). This CDR3 is 13 amino acids long. The V and J ends lost 5 bases and 4 bases respectively, with 12 bases between them. Germline CDR1 SGHRS, CDR2 YFSETQ. This CDR3 is CASRPYQGTEAFF. Here the CDR3 DNA reads TGCGCCAGCAGACCTTATCAGGGCACTGAAGCTTTCTTT.

J is TRBJ1-1 and V is TRBV7-8, with D possibly matching TRBD1 (5 bases). The CDR3 covers 16 residues. V lost 3 bases to trimming and J lost 1 base, with 15 bases between them. From germline, CDR1 is SGHVS and CDR2 FQNEAQ. The CDR3 bases are TGTGCCAGCAGCTTGGGTCTTCTTGGGGCGAACACTGAAGCTTTCTTT. This encodes CASSLGLLGANTEAFF.

This chain joins TRBV5-4 and TRBJ1-6, with a weak D call TRBD1 (5 bases). CDR3 length equals 15 residues. Germline values: CDR1 SGHNT, CDR2 YYREEE (reference sequence). The V end was cut by 3 bases, the J end by 5 bases, with 12 bases between. CDR3 sequence (DNA): TGTGCCAGCAGCTCTCAGGGACCTAATAATTCACCCCTCCACTTT. It yields the protein CASSSQGPNNSPLHF.

This chain links TRBV6-5 with TRBJ2-3; possible D gene TRBD1, 5 bases. Trimming shortened V by 5 bases and J by 0 bases, and 9 bases separated the two germline ends. This CDR3 contains 14 residues. Germline CDR1 reads MNHEY; CDR2 reads SVGAGI. CDR3 DNA: TGTGCCAGCAGTCCACAGGCTAGCACAGATACGCAGTATTTT. Amino acid sequence: CASSPQASTDTQYF.

This clone was detected only a few times. V usage is TRBV6-1 and J usage is TRBJ2-4; D ambiguous. Trimming removed 6 bases from V and 6 bases from J, with 15 bases in between. The CDR3 contains 14 residues. Germline CDR1 reads MNHNS; CDR2 reads SASEGT. The CDR3 DNA reads as TGTGCCAGCAGCTCCCGGATAGTCGGAAACATTCAGTACTTC. Translation: CASSSRIVGNIQYF.

CDR3 region: CASSYSMGGSTEAFF. The DNA of the CDR3 is TGTGCCAGCAGTTACTCGATGGGGGGGAGCACTGAAGCTTTCTTT. The chain uses TRBV6-5 and TRBJ1-1; a weak D match, TRBD1 (5 bases). The CDR3 has 15 residues. The germline gives CDR1 MNHEY, CDR2 SVGAGI. The germline V and J ends were trimmed by 0 bases and 4 bases, with 12 bases remaining between them.

This clone was picked up one time. This chain connects TRBV18 to TRBJ1-4, with D uncertain. Germline-derived CDR1 and CDR2 are KGHSH and LQKENI. The germline V and J ends were trimmed by 2 bases and 0 bases, with 4 bases remaining between them. The CDR3 totals 14 residues. The CDR3: CASSPTTTNEKLFF. The DNA for the CDR3 is TGTGCCAGCTCACCAACAACAACTAATGAAAAACTGTTTTTT.

This chain uses TRBV5-1 with TRBJ2-7, with TRBD1 matching over 9 bases. Trimming removed 0 bases from V and 2 bases from J; junction bases left unmatched: 9. The length of the CDR3 is 17 residues. Germline CDR1 is SGHRS and CDR2 is YFSETQ. CDR3 residues: CASSLGAPGQGTYEQYF. The CDR3 nucleotides are TGCGCCAGCAGCTTGGGGGCCCCGGGACAGGGTACCTACGAGCAGTACTTC.

The chain has TRBV7-8 and TRBJ1-1; D is unresolved. Germline CDR1 reads SGHVS; CDR2 reads FQNEAQ. This CDR3 comprises 13 residues. Trimming removed 2 bases at V and 1 base at J, with 5 bases between. CDR3 nucleotide sequence: TGTGCCAGCAGCTTATTTGGGAACACTGAAGCTTTCTTT. Residues: CASSLFGNTEAFF. Full variable domain (outside the CDR3, taken from reference TRBV7-8 and TRBJ1-1): GAGVSQSPRYKVAKRGQDVALRCDPISGHVSLFWYQQALGQGPEFLTYFQNEAQLDKSGLPSDRFFAERPEGSVSTLKIQRTQQEDSAVYLCASSLFGNTEAFFGQGTRLTVV.

The chain has TRBV4-1 and TRBJ1-4, with D possibly TRBD1 on 6 matching bases. Germline V gene lookup returns CDR1 MGHRA and CDR2 YSYEKL. Trimming took off 4 bases at V and 1 base at J, with 10 bases between the two ends. There are 15 residues in the CDR3. The CDR3 protein is CASSPGALTNEKLFF. CDR3 sequence (DNA): TGCGCCAGCAGCCCGGGGGCTTTAACTAATGAAAAACTGTTTTTT.

The CDR3 spells CSVEEPPGVGYTF. In nucleotides, the CDR3 is TGCAGCGTTGAAGAGCCCCCGGGGGTTGGCTACACCTTC. This chain connects TRBV29-1 to TRBJ1-2; maybe TRBD1 (5 bases). The V gene's germline CDR1 is SQVTM and CDR2 ANQGSEA. The CDR3 extends over 13 amino acids. The germline V and J ends were trimmed by 0 bases and 7 bases, with 12 bases remaining between them.